Listed below are T cell receptor beta chains from one sample, sequenced in a study of beta chain features in type 1 diabetes. Method: immunoSEQ multiplex PCR; TCRdb's copy keeps in-frame clones and lacks some. Of fewer than 250,000 clones in the sample, more than 9% are singletons; the top ten hold about 0.03%. The sequencing sample was made of naive CD4+ T cells from blood. All receptors derive from a woman aged 18-30 years in good health. Both conserved end residues are part of each CDR3. Fields, in order: J gene, D gene, V gene, clone size, CDR3 DNA, CDR3 protein. A D gene is named only where the DNA matches it firmly. Not every row has a clone size; where given, it reads once, few, many or a size class.

J gene: TRBJ2-7
D gene: TRBD1
V gene: TRBV5-1
clone size: few
CDR3 DNA: TGCGCCAGCAGCTTCTATCCCGGGACAGGGAAGGACTACGAGCAGTACTTC
CDR3 protein: CASSFYPGTGKDYEQYF

J gene: TRBJ1-1
D gene: TRBD1
V gene: TRBV19
clone size: .
CDR3 DNA: TGTGCCAGTACCATTACAGGGGTTGGGTCTGAAGCTTTCTTT
CDR3 protein: CASTITGVGSEAFF

J gene: TRBJ1-2
D gene: .
V gene: TRBV9
clone size: .
CDR3 DNA: TGTGCCAGCAGCGCCCCGGGGGCGGGGGGCTGGGAACCCCCCCTGTATGGCTACACCTTC
CDR3 protein: CASSAPGAGGWEPPLYGYTF

J gene: TRBJ2-5
D gene: TRBD1
V gene: TRBV25-1
clone size: .
CDR3 DNA: TGTGCCAGCAGTCCCCGGACAGGGGTCGGAGAGACCCAGTACTTC
CDR3 protein: CASSPRTGVGETQYF

J gene: TRBJ2-1
D gene: TRBD2
V gene: TRBV29-1
clone size: .
CDR3 DNA: TGCAGCGTCGATCTCGGACTAGCGGGTCTTGAGCAGTTCTTC
CDR3 protein: CSVDLGLAGLEQFF

J gene: TRBJ2-1
D gene: .
V gene: TRBV6-1
clone size: few
CDR3 DNA: TGTGCCACCCGAGAGGTCGCGGGATCCTACAATGAGCAGTTCTTC
CDR3 protein: CATREVAGSYNEQFF

J gene: TRBJ2-1
D gene: TRBD2
V gene: TRBV19
clone size: few
CDR3 DNA: TGTGCCAGTAGTAAACTAGCGGGACCCAATGAGCAGTTCTTC
CDR3 protein: CASSKLAGPNEQFF

J gene: TRBJ2-1
D gene: TRBD2
V gene: TRBV2
clone size: .
CDR3 DNA: TGTGCCAGCAGAGGTCGGGCGGGAGGGCTGTACCACAATGAGCAGTTCTTC
CDR3 protein: CASRGRAGGLYHNEQFF

J gene: TRBJ2-1
D gene: TRBD1
V gene: TRBV7-9
clone size: .
CDR3 DNA: TGTGCCAGCAGCCAGGGGGCCTACAATGAGCAGTTCTTC
CDR3 protein: CASSQGAYNEQFF

J gene: TRBJ1-5
D gene: .
V gene: TRBV30
clone size: few
CDR3 DNA: TGTGCCTGGAGTCCGACCGGCAGCGGCAATCAGCCCCAGCATTTT
CDR3 protein: CAWSPTGSGNQPQHF

J gene: TRBJ2-5
D gene: TRBD2
V gene: TRBV5-4
clone size: few
CDR3 DNA: TGTGCCAGCAGCGCTAGCGGCCGTAGAGAGACCCAGTACTTC
CDR3 protein: CASSASGRRETQYF

J gene: TRBJ2-7
D gene: .
V gene: TRBV6-5
clone size: few
CDR3 DNA: TGTGCCAGCAGTCCTCAGGGGCCGCAATACTACGAGCAGTACTTC
CDR3 protein: CASSPQGPQYYEQYF

J gene: TRBJ1-2
D gene: .
V gene: TRBV29-1
clone size: .
CDR3 DNA: TGCAGCGTTACCGGGAGTAACTATGGCTACACCTTC
CDR3 protein: CSVTGSNYGYTF

J gene: TRBJ2-2
D gene: TRBD2
V gene: TRBV30
clone size: few
CDR3 DNA: TGTGCCTGGACCCGGACTAGCGGGAGCGCCGGGGAGCTGTTTTTT
CDR3 protein: CAWTRTSGSAGELFF

J gene: TRBJ2-1
D gene: TRBD2
V gene: TRBV4-1
clone size: .
CDR3 DNA: TGCGCCAGCAGCCAAGGGGCAGCGGGAGGGGTCAATGAGCAGTTCTTC
CDR3 protein: CASSQGAAGGVNEQFF

J gene: TRBJ1-2
D gene: .
V gene: TRBV9
clone size: few
CDR3 DNA: TGTGCCAGCAGCGTAGTCGGCCAGGGCGATGGCTACACCTTC
CDR3 protein: CASSVVGQGDGYTF

J gene: TRBJ2-7
D gene: TRBD1
V gene: TRBV6-6
clone size: .
CDR3 DNA: TGTGCCAGCAAGGAGACAGGGGTACACGAGCAGTACTTC
CDR3 protein: CASKETGVHEQYF

J gene: TRBJ1-2
D gene: .
V gene: TRBV1
clone size: few
CDR3 DNA: TGCACCAGCGGGGCAGGGCGCTGCTATTCTCATCCTCCTAACTATGGCTACACCTTC
CDR3 protein: CTSGAGRCYSHPPNYGYTF

J gene: TRBJ1-4
D gene: TRBD1
V gene: TRBV4-1
clone size: few
CDR3 DNA: TGCGCCAGCAGCCTTCGACAGGGAAATGAAAAACTGTTTTTT
CDR3 protein: CASSLRQGNEKLFF

J gene: TRBJ2-7
D gene: TRBD1
V gene: TRBV6-1
clone size: once
CDR3 DNA: TGTGCCAGCAGTAAACAGGGGTACGAGCAGTACTTC
CDR3 protein: CASSKQGYEQYF

J gene: TRBJ2-3
D gene: .
V gene: TRBV5-1
clone size: few
CDR3 DNA: TGCGCCAGCAGCTTGAGTCCAGGGAGCACAGATACGCAGTATTTT
CDR3 protein: CASSLSPGSTDTQYF

J gene: TRBJ2-7
D gene: .
V gene: TRBV6-1
clone size: .
CDR3 DNA: TGTGCCAGCAGTGAGAACAGGGTGGGGCAGTACTTC
CDR3 protein: CASSENRVGQYF

J gene: TRBJ1-5
D gene: TRBD1
V gene: TRBV4-2
clone size: .
CDR3 DNA: TGTGCCAGCAGCCAAGCGACGGCAGGGGGTTTCAATCAGCCCCAGCATTTT
CDR3 protein: CASSQATAGGFNQPQHF

J gene: TRBJ2-2
D gene: .
V gene: TRBV6-1
clone size: .
CDR3 DNA: TGTGCCAGCAGTCTTGCTAGGGGAACCGGGGAGCTGTTTTTT
CDR3 protein: CASSLARGTGELFF

J gene: TRBJ1-3
D gene: TRBD1
V gene: TRBV2
clone size: few
CDR3 DNA: TGTGCCAGCAGTGGTCGACAGGGAAGGTCTGGAAACACCATATATTTT
CDR3 protein: CASSGRQGRSGNTIYF

J gene: TRBJ2-5
D gene: .
V gene: TRBV12-5
clone size: few
CDR3 DNA: TGTGCTAGTGCCTTGAACAGGGACCCGGGAGAGACCCAGTACTTC
CDR3 protein: CASALNRDPGETQYF

J gene: TRBJ1-4
D gene: .
V gene: TRBV19
clone size: .
CDR3 DNA: TGTGCCAGTAGTATTGCTCGGACGGGACAAAATGAAAAACTGTTTTTT
CDR3 protein: CASSIARTGQNEKLFF

J gene: TRBJ2-1
D gene: .
V gene: TRBV12-5
clone size: .
CDR3 DNA: TGTGCTAGTGGTTTGGTAGCTCATGAGCAGTTCTTC
CDR3 protein: CASGLVAHEQFF

J gene: TRBJ2-3
D gene: TRBD2
V gene: TRBV7-6
clone size: few
CDR3 DNA: TGTGCCAGCCGCCGCGGGGGGGCGGATACGCAGTATTTT
CDR3 protein: CASRRGGADTQYF

J gene: TRBJ1-3
D gene: TRBD1
V gene: TRBV5-8
clone size: .
CDR3 DNA: TGTGCCAGCAGCCCCTGGACAGGGGGCTCTGGAAACACCATATATTTT
CDR3 protein: CASSPWTGGSGNTIYF

J gene: TRBJ1-2
D gene: .
V gene: TRBV5-6
clone size: few
CDR3 DNA: TGTGCCAGCAGCTCCCCAAGGGGGTCCGGGCCCTATGGCTACACCTTC
CDR3 protein: CASSSPRGSGPYGYTF

J gene: TRBJ2-3
D gene: .
V gene: TRBV9
clone size: few
CDR3 DNA: TGTGCCAGCAGCGTATCTGGGGGCGGGGATACGCAGTATTTT
CDR3 protein: CASSVSGGGDTQYF

J gene: TRBJ2-5
D gene: TRBD1
V gene: TRBV7-8
clone size: few
CDR3 DNA: TGTGCCAGCAGCTTCCGGGACAGGGCGCGGGAGACCCAGTACTTC
CDR3 protein: CASSFRDRARETQYF

J gene: TRBJ2-7
D gene: .
V gene: TRBV11-2
clone size: .
CDR3 DNA: TGTGCCAGCAGAATACAGTACGAGCAGTACTTC
CDR3 protein: CASRIQYEQYF

J gene: TRBJ1-1
D gene: .
V gene: TRBV6-5
clone size: .
CDR3 DNA: TGTGCCAGCAGGACACAGGGAGTGGGCGCTGAAGCTTTCTTT
CDR3 protein: CASRTQGVGAEAFF

J gene: TRBJ2-5
D gene: .
V gene: TRBV30
clone size: .
CDR3 DNA: TGTGCCTGGAGTCAGGGGCCCGAGACCCAGTACTTC
CDR3 protein: CAWSQGPETQYF

J gene: TRBJ2-3
D gene: TRBD1
V gene: TRBV10-3
clone size: few
CDR3 DNA: TGTGCCATCAGACCAGGGACAGCAGATACGCAGTATTTT
CDR3 protein: CAIRPGTADTQYF

J gene: TRBJ1-2
D gene: TRBD1
V gene: TRBV5-1
clone size: .
CDR3 DNA: TGCGCCAGCAGCCCAGGGGGCGCGGGCTATGGCTACACCTTC
CDR3 protein: CASSPGGAGYGYTF

J gene: TRBJ2-1
D gene: .
V gene: TRBV15
clone size: .
CDR3 DNA: TGTGCCACCAGCAGTGTCTCTAGCAATGAGCAGTTCTTC
CDR3 protein: CATSSVSSNEQFF

J gene: TRBJ1-2
D gene: .
V gene: TRBV25-1
clone size: few
CDR3 DNA: TGTGCCAGCAGTGAATGGGGGGGATATGGCTACACCTTC
CDR3 protein: CASSEWGGYGYTF

J gene: TRBJ2-4
D gene: .
V gene: TRBV18
clone size: few
CDR3 DNA: TGTGCCAGCTCACCATATGTAGGAGGAATGGAAAACATTCAGTACTTC
CDR3 protein: CASSPYVGGMENIQYF

J gene: TRBJ2-2
D gene: TRBD1
V gene: TRBV5-1
clone size: .
CDR3 DNA: TGCGCCAGCGGGACACAGGGGGCTAGCCACCTTGCCCAGCTGTTTTTT
CDR3 protein: CASGTQGASHLAQLFF

J gene: TRBJ1-1
D gene: .
V gene: TRBV2
clone size: .
CDR3 DNA: TGTGCCAGCGCGGGGGAGACACTTATGAACACTGAAGCTTTCTTT
CDR3 protein: CASAGETLMNTEAFF

J gene: TRBJ2-7
D gene: .
V gene: TRBV6-5
clone size: .
CDR3 DNA: TGTGCCAGCAGTTTCTTCCGGGGGACCTACGAGCAGTACTTC
CDR3 protein: CASSFFRGTYEQYF

J gene: TRBJ2-2
D gene: .
V gene: TRBV15
clone size: .
CDR3 DNA: TGTGCCACCAGCGGTACAGGGCGGGTTGGTCTAGGGGAGCTGTTTTTT
CDR3 protein: CATSGTGRVGLGELFF

J gene: TRBJ2-7
D gene: .
V gene: TRBV19
clone size: .
CDR3 DNA: TGTGCCAGTAGTATGGTGGGAGCGGTCGGCGAGCAGTACTTC
CDR3 protein: CASSMVGAVGEQYF

J gene: TRBJ2-7
D gene: TRBD2
V gene: TRBV5-1
clone size: few
CDR3 DNA: TGCGCCAGCAGCTTGCGTCCGGGACTAGCGGGGGGCCAGGTCTCCTACGAGCAGTACTTC
CDR3 protein: CASSLRPGLAGGQVSYEQYF

J gene: TRBJ2-4
D gene: .
V gene: TRBV2
clone size: .
CDR3 DNA: TGTGCCAGCAGTCTAGCCAAAAACATTCAGTACTTC
CDR3 protein: CASSLAKNIQYF